These T cell receptor beta chains were read from a single sample in a study of early T cells in non-severe SARS-CoV-2 infection. Using its own MiXCR run on the 5' RACE reads, TCRdb lists one record per CDR3 protein. The data show approximately 83,000 distinct CDR3 sequences, over 11% seen once. The sequenced material came from whole blood. The receptors were sampled from an adult who was a healthcare worker with PCR-confirmed SARS-CoV-2 infection or an uninfected control (not recorded which). Each CDR3 is given with its conserved first and last residue. A D gene is named only where the DNA matches it firmly. Size is omitted from some rows. Given values are once, few, many or a class for expanded clones.

j_gene	d_gene	len	abundance	v_gene	CDR3aa	CDR3nt
TRBJ1-1	TRBD1	14	NA	TRBV14	CASSQNRQGRGPFF	TGTGCCAGCAGCCAAAACAGACAGGGCCGGGGGCCTTTCTTT
TRBJ2-5	TRBD2	14	few	TRBV2	CASEVREGSETQYF	TGTGCCAGCGAGGTGCGGGAGGGCTCGGAGACCCAGTACTTC
TRBJ1-4	TRBD1	14	few	TRBV28	CASRPAGGTEKLFF	TGTGCCAGCCGTCCCGCAGGGGGCACTGAAAAACTGTTTTTT
TRBJ1-1	TRBD1	14	NA	TRBV7-8	CASSPGTANTEAFF	TGTGCCAGCAGCCCCGGGACAGCTAACACTGAAGCTTTCTTT
TRBJ2-2	TRBD1	17	many	TRBV24-1	CATSDLRTGTNTGELFF	TGTGCCACCAGTGATTTGAGGACAGGGACGAACACCGGGGAGCTGTTTTTT
TRBJ2-1	TRBD1	16	few	TRBV29-1	CSVPPPGTGGRDEQFF	TGCAGCGTTCCTCCCCCAGGGACAGGGGGCAGGGATGAGCAGTTCTTC
TRBJ2-4	TRBD1	15	many	TRBV6-5	CASSSQGAAENIQYF	TGTGCCAGCAGTTCACAGGGGGCTGCAGAAAACATTCAGTACTTC
TRBJ2-3	NA	12	many	TRBV29-1	CSVRPNTDTQYF	TGCAGCGTTCGTCCAAACACAGATACGCAGTATTTT
TRBJ1-6	NA	16	many	TRBV18	CASSPPKGYNSPLLHF	TGTGCCAGCTCACCACCGAAGGGCTATAATTCACCCCTTCTCCACTTT
TRBJ2-4	NA	13	few	TRBV3-1	CASSSQGKNIQYF	TGTGCCAGCAGCTCCCAAGGCAAAAACATTCAGTACTTC
TRBJ2-5	TRBD2	15	many	TRBV19	CASMGGGAGQETQYF	TGTGCCAGTATGGGCGGGGGGGCAGGCCAAGAGACCCAGTACTTC
TRBJ2-7	TRBD2	14	NA	TRBV20-1	CSAETSGRRYEQYF	TGCAGTGCTGAGACTAGCGGGAGGAGGTACGAGCAGTACTTC
TRBJ1-5	NA	13	NA	TRBV19	CASSIWENQPQHF	TGTGCCAGTAGTATCTGGGAGAATCAGCCCCAGCATTTT
TRBJ1-5	NA	15	NA	TRBV7-6	CASSLAGDANQPQHF	TGTGCCAGCAGCTTAGCGGGGGATGCCAATCAGCCCCAGCATTTT
TRBJ2-3	NA	14	NA	TRBV12-3/TRBV12-4	CASSSGRRTDTQYF	TGTGCCAGCAGTTCGGGACGCCGCACAGATACGCAGTATTTT
TRBJ2-2	NA	15	many	TRBV10-2	CASRQGGDFTGELFF	TGCGCCAGCAGGCAGGGGGGCGATTTCACCGGGGAGCTGTTTTTT
TRBJ2-1	NA	13	many	TRBV19	CASSISVINEQFF	TGTGCCAGTAGTATATCGGTGATCAATGAGCAGTTCTTC
TRBJ2-3	NA	13	NA	TRBV5-4	CASRSFGPDTQYF	TGTGCCAGCAGAAGCTTCGGACCAGATACGCAGTATTTT
TRBJ2-5	NA	14	many	TRBV5-1	CASSFYRTEETQYF	TGCGCCAGCAGCTTCTACAGAACAGAAGAGACCCAGTACTTC
TRBJ2-7	TRBD1	15	many	TRBV18	CASSRRDRVSYEQYF	TGTGCCAGCTCCCGCCGGGACAGGGTCTCCTACGAGCAGTACTTC